This TCR beta chain derives from a study of human T cells and chemical hapten exposure. This clonotype came up a few times. CDR3 size: 12 residues. V shed 5 bases and J 7 bases; nucleotides not matched to a gene: 7. Germline loops: CDR1 SQVTM, CDR2 ANQGSEA. Documented time point: patch test 1, 2 weeks after DPC sensitization. Indicated treatment: therapeutic diphenylcyclopropenone sensitization with weekly scalp DPC. TCRdb analysed the RACE reads with MiXCR anew, one entry per CDR3 protein. The sample records some 400,000 distinct CDR3 sequences, approximately 5.1% being singletons. Sample: whole blood, taken in connection with sensitization to the hapten diphenylcyclopropenone (DPC). This TCR was sampled from a woman between 45 and 65 years old with alopecia areata. Some clones in this sample may be carry-over from other donors' samples. The chain is built from TRBV29-1 and TRBJ2-7; 8 nucleotides align to TRBD1. The CDR3 reads CSVRGDRGEQYF. The DNA of the CDR3 is TGCAGCGTTCGCGGTGACAGGGGTGAGCAGTACTTC.